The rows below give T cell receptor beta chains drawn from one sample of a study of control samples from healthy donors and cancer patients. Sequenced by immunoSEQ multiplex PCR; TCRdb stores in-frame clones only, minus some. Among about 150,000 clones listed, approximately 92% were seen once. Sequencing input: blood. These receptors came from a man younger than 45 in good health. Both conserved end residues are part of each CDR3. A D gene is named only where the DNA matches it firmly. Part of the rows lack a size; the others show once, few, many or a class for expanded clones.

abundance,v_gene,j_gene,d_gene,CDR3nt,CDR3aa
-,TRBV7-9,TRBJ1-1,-,TGTGCCAGCAGCTTAGCGCTCCAAATCGACGGTGAAGCTTTCTTT,CASSLALQIDGEAFF
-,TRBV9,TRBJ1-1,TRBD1,TGTGCCAGCAGCCCGCGGACAGGGTCCATGAACACTGAAGCTTTCTTT,CASSPRTGSMNTEAFF
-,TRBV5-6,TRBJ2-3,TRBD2,TGTGCCAGCAGGCCACTAGCGAACCCTTCTAGCACAGATACGCAGTATTTT,CASRPLANPSSTDTQYF
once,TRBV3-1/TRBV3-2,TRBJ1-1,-,TGTGCCAGCAGCCATAGTCGAGAGAACACTGAAGCTTTCTTT,CASSHSRENTEAFF
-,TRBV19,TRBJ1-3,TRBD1,TGTGCCAGTGGATACAGGGGCCTCTCTGGAAACACCATATATTTT,CASGYRGLSGNTIYF
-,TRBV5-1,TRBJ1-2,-,TGCGCCAGCAGCTTTGTGGGGGCAGATGGCTACACCTTC,CASSFVGADGYTF
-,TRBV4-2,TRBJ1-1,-,TGTGCCAGCAGCCAAGGGGGGTGGGGGACTGAAGCTTTCTTT,CASSQGGWGTEAFF
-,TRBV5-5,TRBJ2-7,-,TGTGCCAGCAGCTGGGGGACGGGGTACGAGCAGTACTTC,CASSWGTGYEQYF
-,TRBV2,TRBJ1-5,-,TGTGCCAGCAGTGAAAATGCCAGGCCCAATCAGCCCCAGCATTTT,CASSENARPNQPQHF
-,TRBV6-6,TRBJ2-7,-,TGTGCCAGCAGTCAGGACCGTAAGCAGTACTTC,CASSQDRKQYF
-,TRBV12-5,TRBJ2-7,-,TGTGCTAGTGGTCCAAACAGGTACGAGCAGTACTTC,CASGPNRYEQYF
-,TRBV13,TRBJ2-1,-,TGTGCCAGCAGCTCAAGGGCCACCCGCTCCTACAATGAGCAGTTCTTC,CASSSRATRSYNEQFF
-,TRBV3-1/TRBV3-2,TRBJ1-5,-,TGTGCCAGCAGCCAAGAGGTGACTAATCAGCCCCAGCATTTT,CASSQEVTNQPQHF
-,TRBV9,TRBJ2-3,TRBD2,TGTGCCAGCAGCGTAGAGGCGGGGGGGCGTTCAGATACGCAGTATTTT,CASSVEAGGRSDTQYF
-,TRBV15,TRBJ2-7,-,TGTGCCACCAGTGCAGCCTACGAGCAGTACTTC,CATSAAYEQYF
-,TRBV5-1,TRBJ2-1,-,TGCGCCAGCAGCTTGGAGGACTATTACAATGAGCAGTTCTTC,CASSLEDYYNEQFF
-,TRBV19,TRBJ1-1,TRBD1,TGTGCCAGTAGTACCTACAGGGGGAACACTGAAGCTTTCTTT,CASSTYRGNTEAFF
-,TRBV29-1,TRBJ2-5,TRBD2,TGCAGCGTTGAAGGGAGCGGGGGGGCATCGAAGACCCAGTACTTC,CSVEGSGGASKTQYF
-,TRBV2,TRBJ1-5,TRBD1,TGTGCCAGCAGCCGTCCCGGGACAGGGAACGGACAGCCCCAGCATTTT,CASSRPGTGNGQPQHF